The 17 T cell receptor beta chains below were found in one sample sequenced in a study of T cell repertoires in cytomegalovirus infection. In TCRdb, the reads were re-called with MiXCR into one record per CDR3 protein. Of about 890,000 distinct CDR3 sequences listed, around 32% are singletons. Their target antigens are unknown. The sample here was cultured CD8+ T cells from PBMCs, taken from culture after CMV antigen stimulation. The receptors derive from a human donor in good health (CMV status not recorded). Some clones in this sample may be carry-over from other donors' samples.

The chain uses TRBV5-1 and TRBJ2-1, with 9 nucleotides matching TRBD1. After removal of 4 bases from V and 13 bases from J, the junction contained 15 bases not matched to a gene. The CDR3 length is 15 residues. Germline V gives CDR1 SGHRS, CDR2 YFSETQ. The CDR3 nucleotides are TGCGCCAGCAGCCCGGGACAGGGTTTATTAGGCGATCAGTTCTTC. Its protein is CASSPGQGLLGDQFF.

V gene TRBV2 combines with J gene TRBJ2-7, with 10 bases that match TRBD1. CDR1 SNHLY and CDR2 FYNNEI come from the germline V gene. The CDR3 is 15 residues long. J was trimmed by 3 bases and V by 4 bases; bases with no gene match: 6. The CDR3 DNA reads as TGTGCCAGCAGTGGAGACAGGGGGCAAATCTACGAGCAGTACGTC. Translation gives CASSGDRGQIYEQYV.

The chain combines TRBV20-1 with TRBJ1-1, with 7 bases aligning to TRBD1. This CDR3 region has 19 residues. The ends lost 8 bases at V and 5 bases at J; junction bases unmatched: 29. The germline CDR1 and CDR2 sequences are DFQATT and SNEGSKA (reference sequence). The CDR3, as DNA: TGCAGTTGTCGTTCCTACCCCCCCCTGAAAGGGGGCCGAACAACTGAAGCTTTCTTT. Translated: CSCRSYPPLKGGRTTEAFF.

This clonotype appeared a single time. The genes are TRBV15 and TRBJ1-5; 8 nucleotides line up with TRBD1. CDR3 length equals 14 residues. Germline CDR1 is LNHNV and CDR2 is YYDKDF (reference sequence). The V gene end was trimmed by 6 bases and the J gene end by 5 bases; junction bases not matched to a gene: 6. This CDR3 reads CATRVQGADQPQHF. The CDR3 bases are TGTGCCACCAGGGTTCAGGGGGCGGATCAGCCCCAGCATTTT.

The chain recombines TRBV7-6 with TRBJ2-1, with 11 bases that match TRBD2. J lost 5 bases, V lost 4 bases, and 4 bases had no gene match. The CDR3 spans 15 residues. Germline V gives CDR1 SGHVS, CDR2 FNYEAQ. The CDR3 nucleotides are TGTGCCAGCAGCTCAACACTAGCGGGAGACAATGAGCAGTTCTTC. This codes for CASSSTLAGDNEQFF. Filled out from reference TRBV7-6 and TRBJ2-1, the complete variable domain reads GAGVSQSPRYKVTKRGQDVALRCDPISGHVSLYWYRQALGQGPEFLTYFNYEAQQDKSGLPNDRFSAERPEGSISTLTIQRTEQRDSAMYRCASSSTLAGDNEQFFGPGTRLTVL.

In this sample, this clonotype turned up a few times. CDR3 residues: CASSTLFGGEFF. For the CDR3, the DNA is TGTGCCAGCAGCACCCTGTTTGGGGGTGAGTTCTTC. The chain combines TRBV7-9 with TRBJ2-1; D possibly uses TRBD1 or TRBD2 (5 bases each). Germline V lookup: CDR1 SEHNR, CDR2 FQNEAQ (reference sequence). There are 12 residues in the CDR3. With 5 bases removed from V and 14 bases from J, the gap between germline ends came to 16 bases.

CDR3: CASSFNRGLINEQFF. The CDR3 DNA reads TGTGCCAGCAGCTTCAACCGGGGGTTGATTAATGAGCAGTTCTTC. The chain combines TRBV11-2 with TRBJ2-1; a possible D gene is TRBD2 (6 bases). Germline V gives CDR1 SGHAT, CDR2 FQNNGV. Trimming took off 3 bases at V and 7 bases at J, with 16 bases between the two ends. This CDR3 spans 15 amino acids.

This clonotype was recorded a few times. The chain combines TRBV12-3 or TRBV12-4 with TRBJ2-7; tentatively, D is TRBD1 or TRBD2 (5 bases each). CDR3 length: 13 amino acids. Trimming pared 6 bases from V and 3 bases from J, leaving 12 bases between. The CDR3 sequence: CASSPGAHYEQYV. The CDR3 bases are TGTGCCAGCAGCCCCGGGGCCCACTACGAGCAGTACGTC.

As concerns this clonotype: A much bigger clone sits one base away, suggesting this may be a read error. The rearrangement links TRBV12-3 or TRBV12-4 to TRBJ1-5, with 12 positions matching TRBD1. The CDR3 is 16 amino acids. CDR3 DNA sequence: TGTGCCAGCAGCCCCGGGACAGGGGGCTTCAATCGGCCCCAGCATTTT. It translates to CASSPGTGGFNRPQHF.

The rearrangement uses TRBV6-1 and TRBJ2-4; 9 positions agree with TRBD1. In germline, CDR1 is MNHNS, CDR2 SASEGT. Trimming cost V 8 bases and J 1 base; bases outside gene matches: 6. This CDR3 is 15 amino acids long. For the CDR3, the DNA is TGTGCCAGCGGGGGACAGGGCGAGGCCAAAAACATTCAGTACTTC. As protein: CASGGQGEAKNIQYF.

The chain couples TRBV7-6 to TRBJ1-1; TRBD1 matches at 10 bases. CDR1 SGHVS and CDR2 FNYEAQ come from the germline V gene. CDR3 length: 15 amino acids. Trimming took 5 bases from V and 4 from J; bases not matched to a gene: 7. CDR3 residues: CASSPRTGGITEAFF. The CDR3 DNA reads TGTGCCAGCAGCCCAAGGACAGGGGGAATCACTGAAGCTTTCTTT.

This clonotype has just a few counts. CDR3 region: CSARDPSGSYEQYF. The CDR3 DNA reads TGCAGTGCTAGAGACCCCAGTGGCTCCTACGAGCAGTACTTC. The chain recombines TRBV20-1 with TRBJ2-7, with D unclear. CDR3 length: 14 amino acids. V was pared by 0 bases and J by 0 bases, with 9 bases between. Germline lookup yields CDR1 DFQATT and CDR2 SNEGSKA (reference sequence).

This clonotype came up a few times. The chain uses TRBV27 and TRBJ2-5; 8 positions match TRBD1. Germline-derived CDR1 and CDR2 are MNHEY and SMNVEV (reference sequence). CDR3 length equals 15 residues. Losses at the gene ends were 3 bases for V and 5 bases for J; bases not matched to a gene: 8. DNA of the CDR3: TGTGCCAGCAGTTTGGCCGCCAGGGGGCCGGAGACCCAGTACTTC. It yields the protein CASSLAARGPETQYF.

V and J are TRBV7-9 and TRBJ2-2; D gene ambiguous. V shed 0 bases and J shed 3 bases, with 8 bases lying between them. CDR3 length: 15 amino acids. The germline CDR1 and CDR2 sequences are SEHNR and FQNEAQ (reference sequence). The CDR3: CASSLAEKDTGELFF. Here the CDR3 DNA reads TGTGCCAGCAGCTTAGCCGAGAAGGACACCGGGGAGCTGTTTTTT.

In its sample, this clonotype was seen a few times. The rearrangement uses TRBV6-4 and TRBJ2-2; D is ambiguous. V dropped 4 bases and J dropped 2 bases, with 8 bases sitting between them. The CDR3 is made up of 14 amino acids. Germline V gene data show CDR1 as MRHNA and CDR2 as SNTAGT. The CDR3 sequence is CASSGKENTGELFF. In DNA form, the CDR3 reads TGTGCCAGCAGTGGAAAGGAAAACACCGGGGAGCTGTTTTTT.

Of note for this clonotype: A clone one base away is much larger, so this may be a read error. The chain joins TRBV7-8 to TRBJ2-7, with D hard to call. CDR3 length equals 16 residues. CDR1 and CDR2 from the germline V gene are SGHVS and FQNEAQ. The V and J ends lost 1 base and 3 bases respectively, with 16 bases between them. The CDR3 here is CASSLELGRGRYEQYV. The CDR3 bases are TGTGCCAGCAGCTTAGAACTGGGTAGAGGACGCTACGAGCAGTACGTC.

This clonotype was seen many times. CDR3 region: CASSLESRWQETQYF. CDR3 nucleotide sequence: TGTGCCAGCAGCTTAGAAAGCCGATGGCAAGAGACCCAGTACTTC. The chain has TRBV7-6 and TRBJ2-5; D is unclear. CDR1 SGHVS and CDR2 FNYEAQ come from the germline V gene. V was pared by 1 base and J by 2 bases, with 11 bases between. This CDR3 contains 15 residues.